Following are 7 T cell receptor beta chains from one sample sequenced in a study of cytomegalovirus exposure and HLA in healthy donors. The PCR ran on 60 Vbeta and 13 Jbeta primers. Using immunoSEQ multiplex PCR, the repertoire was profiled, and TCRdb retains in-frame clones only, with some absent. The sample carries about 80,000 clones, around 77% recorded once. The sequencing input was PBMCs. These receptors came from a man aged 45 to 65 in good health and CMV-seronegative.

The chain is built from TRBV4-3 and TRBJ1-3; D is unresolved. This CDR3 is built from 15 residues. V lost 0 bases and J 2 bases, leaving 8 bases between the germline ends. Germline V CDR1 and CDR2: LGHNA, YSLEER. The CDR3 spells CASSQDLGAGNTIYF. CDR3 in DNA: TGCGCCAGCAGCCAAGATTTGGGAGCTGGAAACACCATATATTTT.

This clone was recorded a few times. The chain recombines TRBV19 with TRBJ1-2, with TRBD1 matching over 9 bases. From germline, CDR1 is LNHDA and CDR2 SQIVND (reference sequence). V lost 4 bases, J lost 8 bases, and 5 bases stayed unmatched. The CDR3 totals 13 residues. DNA for the CDR3: TGTGCCAGTAGTACAGGACAGGGGAGCGGCTACACCTTC. Protein sequence: CASSTGQGSGYTF.

To note about this clone: At one end, the junction sequence differs from germline, possibly due to a read error. The rearrangement joins TRBV27 to TRBJ2-2; D may be TRBD2 (6 bases). The CDR3 length is 14 residues. Germline CDR1 reads MNHEY; CDR2 reads SMNVEV (reference sequence). The CDR3 DNA reads TGTACCAGCACGGATAGCGGGAACACCGGGGAGCTGTTTTTT. Translation gives CTSTDSGNTGELFF.

This chain joins TRBV5-1 and TRBJ2-2; tentative D call: TRBD1 (7 bases). Germline-derived CDR1 and CDR2 are SGHRS and YFSETQ. V dropped 2 bases and J dropped 4 bases, with 12 bases sitting between them. The CDR3 has 15 amino acids. The CDR3 loop is CASSFLQGGTGELFF. As DNA, the CDR3 is TGCGCCAGCAGCTTTCTCCAGGGGGGCACCGGGGAGCTGTTTTTT.

This clone has only one observation. The chain uses TRBV19 and TRBJ1-6; TRBD1 matches 9 bases. CDR1 and CDR2 from the germline V gene are LNHDA and SQIVND (reference sequence). The CDR3 spans 13 residues. V dropped 7 bases and J dropped 6; count of bases not matched to a gene: 1. CDR3 sequence (DNA): TGTGCCAGTAAGGACAGGGGTAATTCACCCCTCCACTTT. Amino acid sequence: CASKDRGNSPLHF. Full variable domain (missing parts from reference TRBV19 and TRBJ1-6): DGGITQSPKYLFRKEGQNVTLSCEQNLNHDAMYWYRQDPGQGLRLIYYSQIVNDFQKGDIAEGYSVSREKKESFPLTVTSAQKNPTAFYLCASKDRGNSPLHFGNGTRLTVT.

This clone was seen more than once but under ten times. The CDR3 sequence: CASSPGQTLQETQYF. In nucleotides, the CDR3 is TGTGCCAGCAGTCCAGGACAGACTTTACAAGAGACCCAGTACTTC. The genes are TRBV6-6 and TRBJ2-5, with a weak D call TRBD1 (6 bases). Trimming removed 5 bases at V and 2 bases at J, with 15 bases between. The length of the CDR3 is 15 residues. Germline values: CDR1 MNHNY, CDR2 SVGAGI (reference sequence).

The gene calls are TRBV6-5 and TRBJ2-1; 10 bases line up with TRBD2. The CDR3 extends over 14 amino acids. Germline CDR1 is MNHEY and CDR2 is SVGAGI. V trimming: 2 bases; J trimming: 12 bases; junction bases outside the gene matches: 7. The CDR3 nucleotides are TGTGCCAGCAGTTACGTCAGCGGGGGGGATCGGCAGTTCTTC. Protein product: CASSYVSGGDRQFF.